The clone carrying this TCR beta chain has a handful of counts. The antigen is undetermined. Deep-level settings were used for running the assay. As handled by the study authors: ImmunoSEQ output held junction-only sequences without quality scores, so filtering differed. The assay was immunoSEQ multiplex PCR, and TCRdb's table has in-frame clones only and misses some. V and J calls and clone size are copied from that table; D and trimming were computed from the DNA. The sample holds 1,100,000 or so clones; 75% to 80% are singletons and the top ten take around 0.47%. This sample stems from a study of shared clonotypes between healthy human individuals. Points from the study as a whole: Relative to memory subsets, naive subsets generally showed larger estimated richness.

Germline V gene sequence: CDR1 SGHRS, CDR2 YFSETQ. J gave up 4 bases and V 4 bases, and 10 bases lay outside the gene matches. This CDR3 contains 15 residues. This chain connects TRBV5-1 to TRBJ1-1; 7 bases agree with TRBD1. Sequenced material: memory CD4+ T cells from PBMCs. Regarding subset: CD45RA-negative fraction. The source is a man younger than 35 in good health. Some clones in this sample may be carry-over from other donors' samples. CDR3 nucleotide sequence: TGCGCCAGCAGCGCTAAAACAGGGGAGGGCACTGAAGCTTTCTTT. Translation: CASSAKTGEGTEAFF.